This entry lists 10 T cell receptor beta chains sequenced from one sample in a study of vaccination effects on CD4 cells after COVID-19. These TCRs' antigens remain unknown. CD4+ T cells were isolated after around ten days of culture. Clones were read by immunoSEQ multiplex PCR, and TCRdb kept only the in-frame ones, dropping some. The profile shows some 26,000 clones, roughly 73% of them singletons. The source material was CD4+ T cells from PBMCs cultured without peptide, sampled before COVID-19 vaccination. The receptor set was obtained from a human donor who received a COVID-19 vaccine.

The rearrangement links TRBV19 to TRBJ2-7, with TRBD2 matching 9 bases. The CDR3 loop spans 17 amino acids. CDR1 and CDR2 from the germline V gene are LNHDA and SQIVND (reference sequence). With 3 bases clipped from V and 3 bases from J, the junction kept 12 bases outside the gene matches. The CDR3 nucleotides are TGTGCCAGTAGTATCGTGGCCGGCGGGAGGGCCCGCTACGAGCAGTACTTC. It encodes CASSIVAGGRARYEQYF.

This clone was observed a handful of times. V and J are TRBV27 and TRBJ1-5; possible D gene TRBD1, 5 bases. V lost 6 bases and J lost 0, with 15 bases in between. There are 16 residues in the CDR3. The V gene's germline CDR1 is MNHEY and CDR2 SMNVEV (reference sequence). The CDR3 coding sequence is TGTGCCAGCAGGGCCGACAGCCTCTATAGCAATCAGCCCCAGCATTTT. Translated, it gives CASRADSLYSNQPQHF.

The J gene is TRBJ2-1, the V gene TRBV6-2 or TRBV6-3; the match to TRBD2 covers 13 bases. J lost 0 bases, V lost 4 bases, and 12 bases had no gene match. Looked up from germline, CDR1 is MNHEY and CDR2 is SVGEGT. The CDR3 is made up of 20 amino acids. CDR3 in amino acids: CASSSRLAGGWGSSYNEQFF. The CDR3 DNA is TGTGCCAGCAGTTCCCGACTAGCGGGGGGTTGGGGAAGCTCCTACAATGAGCAGTTCTTC.

This chain uses TRBV7-2 with TRBJ2-2; unclear D gene. The germline V gene has CDR1 SGHTA and CDR2 FQGNSA. V dropped 0 bases and J dropped 1 base, with 3 bases sitting between them. This CDR3 spans 14 amino acids. CDR3 nucleotide sequence: TGTGCCAGCAGCTTAGCAGAGAACACCGGGGAGCTGTTTTTT. Its protein product is CASSLAENTGELFF.

This chain links TRBV20-1 with TRBJ2-1; D is unresolved. V was clipped by 0 bases and J by 5 bases, with 2 bases between them. Germline loops: CDR1 DFQATT, CDR2 SNEGSKA (reference sequence). This CDR3 has 11 amino acids. The CDR3 is CSARDNNEQFF. CDR3 in DNA: TGCAGTGCTAGAGATAACAATGAGCAGTTCTTC.

V and J are TRBV4-2 and TRBJ2-7; 9 nucleotides match TRBD1. With 4 bases clipped from V and 0 bases from J, the junction kept 7 bases outside the gene matches. The CDR3 is 16 amino acids. Germline assignment: CDR1 LGHNA and CDR2 YNFKEQ. The CDR3 bases are TGTGCCAGCAGCCGATTACAGGGGGCTAGCTCCTACGAGCAGTACTTC. This translates into CASSRLQGASSYEQYF.

As regards this clone: At one of its ends the junction is not consistent with the germline gene, which may arise from a read error. The chain has TRBV20-1 and TRBJ2-1; 10 bases are a match to TRBD1. In germline, CDR1 is DFQATT, CDR2 SNEGSKA (reference sequence). The CDR3 has 14 amino acids. In nucleotides, the CDR3 is TGCAGTTCTAGTCAGTACCGGGACAGGGGAACGCAGTTCTTC. Translated: CSSSQYRDRGTQFF.

The chain couples TRBV24-1 to TRBJ2-3; TRBD2 matches 11 bases. Germline V CDR1 and CDR2: KGHDR, SFDVKD. Trimming removed 3 bases from V and 2 bases from J; junction bases left unmatched: 12. The CDR3 sequence is 19 residues long. CDR3 region: CATSDRKPTSGGDTDTQYF. CDR3 bases: TGTGCCACCAGTGATCGGAAACCAACTAGCGGGGGCGACACAGATACGCAGTATTTT.

This sequence joins TRBV9 and TRBJ2-1, with 8 positions matching TRBD2. Germline CDR1 reads SGDLS; CDR2 reads YYNGEE. The CDR3 is made up of 15 amino acids. Trimming removed 1 base from V and 2 bases from J; junction bases left unmatched: 2. CDR3 nucleotide sequence: TGTGCCAGCAGCGTAAGCGGGAGCCCCTACAATGAGCAGTTCTTC. Protein sequence: CASSVSGSPYNEQFF.

The chain uses TRBV19 and TRBJ1-4; D is perhaps TRBD1 (6 bases). The CDR3 is made up of 14 amino acids. Trimming took off 7 bases at V and 6 bases at J, with 15 bases between the two ends. CDR1 is LNHDA, CDR2 SQIVND, per germline (reference sequence). CDR3 coding DNA: TGTGCCAGTACTCGCCGGGACACCGATGAAAAACTGTTTTTT. It is translated as CASTRRDTDEKLFF. Complete variable domain (other parts from reference TRBV19 and TRBJ1-4): DGGITQSPKYLFRKEGQNVTLSCEQNLNHDAMYWYRQDPGQGLRLIYYSQIVNDFQKGDIAEGYSVSREKKESFPLTVTSAQKNPTAFYLCASTRRDTDEKLFFGSGTQLSVL.